The 9 T cell receptor beta chains below all came from one sample that was sequenced in a study of cytomegalovirus exposure and HLA in healthy donors (dated by TCRdb to 2016 to 2017). Libraries came from the immunoSEQ multiplex PCR assay. Held by TCRdb, this immuneACCESS table contains in-frame sequences only and omits some clones. Under half of the omission traces to an unresolved V gene where checked; the cause of the rest is unknown. The sample records some 180,000 clones, about 89% of which are singletons. In total, the top ten clones hold less than 9.5% of the sample. The sample comprised PBMCs. Receptors originate from a man aged 30-40 years in good health and CMV-seropositive.

The CDR3 sequence: CALKGQGETQYF. The CDR3 DNA sequence: TGTGCCCTCAAGGGACAGGGCGAGACCCAGTACTTC. The J gene is TRBJ2-5, the V gene TRBV6-6, with 9 bases identical to TRBD1. The CDR3 is made up of 12 amino acids. Germline V gene sequence: CDR1 MNHNY, CDR2 SVGAGI (reference sequence). With 11 bases clipped from V and 5 bases from J, the junction kept 6 bases outside the gene matches.

This rearrangement joins TRBV2 to TRBJ2-1, with 8 bases that match TRBD1. Germline assignment: CDR1 SNHLY and CDR2 FYNNEI. Trimming at V came to 6 bases and at J to 1 base, leaving 2 bases not matched to a gene. This CDR3 is 14 amino acids long. CDR3 nucleotides: TGTGCCAGCAGGGACAGGGTATCCTACAATGAGCAGTTCTTC. Protein: CASRDRVSYNEQFF.

The J gene is TRBJ1-4, the V gene TRBV6-5; 7 bases align to TRBD1. The V gene's germline CDR1 is MNHEY and CDR2 SVGAGI. V was clipped by 0 bases and J by 3 bases; unmatched bases: 4. This CDR3 contains 16 residues. The CDR3 spells CASSYSPDRSNEKLFF. CDR3 bases: TGTGCCAGCAGTTACTCGCCGGACAGGTCTAATGAAAAACTGTTTTTT.

This clone has just a few counts. The chain uses TRBV5-4 and TRBJ1-4; D is undetermined. The CDR3 is made up of 13 amino acids. The ends were cut back, 0 bases at V and 8 bases at J, with 8 bases in the middle. Germline CDR1 and CDR2: SGHNT and YYREEE (reference sequence). CDR3 loop: CASSLEPQEKLFF. The CDR3 region has the DNA TGTGCCAGCAGCTTGGAGCCCCAGGAAAAACTGTTTTTT.

A note on this clone: Other DNA sequences in the same sample also yield this CDR3. The V call is TRBV29-1, the J call TRBJ2-3; D unclear. The CDR3 sequence is 13 residues long. The germline V and J ends were trimmed by 1 base and 1 base, with 6 bases remaining between them. Germline CDR1 reads SQVTM; CDR2 reads ANQGSEA. CDR3 residues: CSVEVAGTDTQYF. CDR3 coding DNA: TGCAGCGTTGAAGTGGCAGGCACAGATACGCAGTATTTT.

This clone was observed a single time. J is TRBJ2-3 and V is TRBV6-5, with TRBD1 matching over 8 bases. With 5 bases clipped from V and 1 base from J, the junction kept 5 bases outside the gene matches. This CDR3 spans 15 amino acids. Germline loops: CDR1 MNHEY, CDR2 SVGAGI. The CDR3 nucleotides are TGTGCCAGCAGTCCAGGGGGCGCCGGCACAGATACGCAGTATTTT. Protein: CASSPGGAGTDTQYF.

The rearrangement joins TRBV5-1 to TRBJ2-1; TRBD2 agrees at 11 bases. CDR1 and CDR2 from the germline V gene are SGHRS and YFSETQ. The CDR3 sequence is 16 residues long. J gave up 4 bases and V 3 bases, and 6 bases lay outside the gene matches. The CDR3 coding sequence is TGCGCCAGCAGCTCTAGCGGGGGGCAGGGGTACAATGAGCAGTTCTTC. The encoded protein is CASSSSGGQGYNEQFF.

This chain uses TRBV9 with TRBJ2-7; tentative D call: TRBD2 (5 bases). The CDR3 runs 16 residues. The V end was cut by 0 bases, the J end by 0 bases, with 13 bases between. CDR1 is SGDLS, CDR2 YYNGEE, per germline. The CDR3 DNA follows: TGTGCCAGCAGCGTAGGATCTGGCGGGTTCTCCTACGAGCAGTACTTC. It yields the protein CASSVGSGGFSYEQYF.

This chain uses TRBV9 with TRBJ2-1; 7 bases match TRBD2. The CDR3 has 14 amino acids. The V gene end was trimmed by 5 bases and the J gene end by 4 bases; junction bases not matched to a gene: 6. The germline CDR1 and CDR2 sequences are SGDLS and YYNGEE. DNA of the CDR3: TGTGCCAGCAGTTCGCTAGCGGCTTACAATGAGCAGTTCTTC. It translates to CASSSLAAYNEQFF. Supplemented by reference TRBV9 and TRBJ2-1, the full variable domain reads DSGVTQTPKHLITATGQRVTLRCSPRSGDLSVYWYQQSLDQGLQFLIQYYNGEERAKGNILERFSAQQFPDLHSELNLSSLELGDSALYFCASSSLAAYNEQFFGPGTRLTVL.